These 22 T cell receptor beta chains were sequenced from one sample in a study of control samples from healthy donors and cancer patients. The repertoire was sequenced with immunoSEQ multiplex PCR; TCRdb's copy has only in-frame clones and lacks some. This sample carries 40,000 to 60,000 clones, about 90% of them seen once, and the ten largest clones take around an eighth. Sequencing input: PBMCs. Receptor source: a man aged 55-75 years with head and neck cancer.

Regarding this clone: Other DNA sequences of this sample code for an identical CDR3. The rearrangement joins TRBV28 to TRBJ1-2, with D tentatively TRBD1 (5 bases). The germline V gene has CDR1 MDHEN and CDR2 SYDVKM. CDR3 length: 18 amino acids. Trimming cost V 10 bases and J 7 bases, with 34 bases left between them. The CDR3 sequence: CATLRRGGSIGGGGGYTF. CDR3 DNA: TGTGCCACCCTCCGGCGGGGAGGCTCGATTGGGGGTGGGGGTGGCTACACCTTC.

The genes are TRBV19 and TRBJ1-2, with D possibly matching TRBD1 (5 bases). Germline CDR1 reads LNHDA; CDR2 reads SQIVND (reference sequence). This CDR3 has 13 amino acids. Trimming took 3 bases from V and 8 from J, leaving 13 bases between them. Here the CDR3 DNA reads TGTGCCAGTAGTATGAAGGGGTATAAAGGCTACACCTTC. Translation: CASSMKGYKGYTF. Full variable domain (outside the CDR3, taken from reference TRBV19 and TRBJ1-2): DGGITQSPKYLFRKEGQNVTLSCEQNLNHDAMYWYRQDPGQGLRLIYYSQIVNDFQKGDIAEGYSVSREKKESFPLTVTSAQKNPTAFYLCASSMKGYKGYTFGSGTRLTVV.

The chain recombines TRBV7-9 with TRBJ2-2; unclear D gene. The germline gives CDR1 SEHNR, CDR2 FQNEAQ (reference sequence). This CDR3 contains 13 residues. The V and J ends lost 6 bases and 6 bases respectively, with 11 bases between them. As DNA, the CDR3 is TGTGCCAGCAGGAAGACTGACCCCGGGGAGCTGTTTTTT. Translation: CASRKTDPGELFF.

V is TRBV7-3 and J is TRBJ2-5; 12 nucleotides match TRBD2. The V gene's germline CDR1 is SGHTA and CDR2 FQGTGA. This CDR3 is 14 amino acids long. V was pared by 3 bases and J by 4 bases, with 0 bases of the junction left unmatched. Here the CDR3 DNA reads TGTGCCAGCAGCTTGGGACTAGCGGGAGAGACCCAGTACTTC. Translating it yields CASSLGLAGETQYF. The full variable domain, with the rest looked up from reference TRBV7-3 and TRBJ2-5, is GAGVSQTPSNKVTEKGKYVELRCDPISGHTALYWYRQSLGQGPEFLIYFQGTGAADDSGLPNDRFFAVRPEGSVSTLKIQRTERGDSAVYLCASSLGLAGETQYFGPGTRLLVL.

CDR3: CASSSRGLSSSGNTIYF. For the CDR3, the DNA is TGTGCCAGCAGCTCCAGGGGACTATCGAGCTCTGGAAACACCATATATTTT. The chain links TRBV7-2 to TRBJ1-3, with D possibly being TRBD1 (6 bases). CDR3 length: 17 residues. The V end lost 4 bases, the J end lost 0 bases, and 16 bases lay between the germline ends. Germline CDR1 reads SGHTA; CDR2 reads FQGNSA.

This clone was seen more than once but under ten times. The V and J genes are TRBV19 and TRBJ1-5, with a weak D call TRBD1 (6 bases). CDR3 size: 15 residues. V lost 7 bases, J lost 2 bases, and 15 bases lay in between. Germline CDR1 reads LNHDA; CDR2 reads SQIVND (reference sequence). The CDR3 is CASTNVNRGNQPQHF. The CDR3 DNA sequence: TGTGCCAGTACCAATGTCAACAGGGGCAATCAGCCCCAGCATTTT.

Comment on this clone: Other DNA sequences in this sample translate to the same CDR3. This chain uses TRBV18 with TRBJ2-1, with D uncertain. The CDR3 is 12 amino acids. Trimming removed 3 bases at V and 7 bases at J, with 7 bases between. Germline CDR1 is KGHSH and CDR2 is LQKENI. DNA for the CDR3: TGTGCCAGCTCACCTTCATTAAATGAGCAGTTCTTC. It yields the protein CASSPSLNEQFF.

CDR3 loop: CATSRAAGGVDTIYF. CDR3 DNA: TGTGCCACCAGCAGAGCGGCAGGGGGCGTGGACACCATATATTTT. V is TRBV15 and J is TRBJ1-3, with TRBD1 matching over 8 bases. V shed 1 base and J 8 bases; nucleotides not matched to a gene: 7. Germline CDR1 is LNHNV and CDR2 is YYDKDF (reference sequence). This CDR3 is built from 15 residues.

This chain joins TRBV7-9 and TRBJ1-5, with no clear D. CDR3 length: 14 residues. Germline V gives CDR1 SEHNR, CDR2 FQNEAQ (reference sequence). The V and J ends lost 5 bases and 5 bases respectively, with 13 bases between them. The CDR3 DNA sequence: TGTGCCAGCAGCCCCACCAATAGAGATCAGCCCCAGCATTTT. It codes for CASSPTNRDQPQHF.

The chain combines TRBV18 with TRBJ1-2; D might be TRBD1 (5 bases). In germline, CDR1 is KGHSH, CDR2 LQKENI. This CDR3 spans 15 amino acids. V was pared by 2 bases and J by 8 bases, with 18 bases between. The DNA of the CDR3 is TGTGCCAGCTCACCAGGGGGGGACGGCCTGAAGGGCTACACCTTC. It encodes CASSPGGDGLKGYTF.

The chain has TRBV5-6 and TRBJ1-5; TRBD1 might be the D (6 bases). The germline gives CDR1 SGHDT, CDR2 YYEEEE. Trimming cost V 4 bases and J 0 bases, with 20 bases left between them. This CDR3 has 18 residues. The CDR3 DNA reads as TGTGCCAGCAGCAACTACCGAACAGGGAGGAATAGCAATCAGCCCCAGCATTTT. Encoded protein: CASSNYRTGRNSNQPQHF.

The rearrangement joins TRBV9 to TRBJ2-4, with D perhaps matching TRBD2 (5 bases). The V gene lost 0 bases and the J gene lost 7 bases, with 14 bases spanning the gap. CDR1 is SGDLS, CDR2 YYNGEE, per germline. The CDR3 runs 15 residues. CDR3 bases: TGTGCCAGCAGCGTAGGACCTGGTGGCGGGAACATTCAGTACTTC. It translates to CASSVGPGGGNIQYF.

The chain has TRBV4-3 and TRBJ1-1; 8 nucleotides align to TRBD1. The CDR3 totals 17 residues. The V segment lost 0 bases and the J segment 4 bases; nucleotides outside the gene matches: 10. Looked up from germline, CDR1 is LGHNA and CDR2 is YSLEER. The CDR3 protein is CASSQDWEGQGITEAFF. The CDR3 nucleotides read TGCGCCAGCAGCCAAGATTGGGAAGGACAGGGAATCACTGAAGCTTTCTTT.

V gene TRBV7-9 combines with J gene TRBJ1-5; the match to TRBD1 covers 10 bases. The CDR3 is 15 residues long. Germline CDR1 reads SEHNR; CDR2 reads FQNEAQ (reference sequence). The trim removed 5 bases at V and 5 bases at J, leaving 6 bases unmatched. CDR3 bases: TGTGCCAGCAGCCGCGGGACAGGGGAGGATCAGCCCCAGCATTTT. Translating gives CASSRGTGEDQPQHF.

CDR3 sequence reads: CASKQEDQQFF. Here the CDR3 DNA reads TGTGCCAGCAAACAGGAAGATCAACAGTTCTTC. The rearrangement links TRBV2 to TRBJ2-1, with a tentative D call TRBD1 (5 bases). The germline V gene encodes CDR1 SNHLY and CDR2 FYNNEI. V dropped 7 bases and J dropped 13 bases, with 14 bases sitting between them. This CDR3 comprises 11 residues.

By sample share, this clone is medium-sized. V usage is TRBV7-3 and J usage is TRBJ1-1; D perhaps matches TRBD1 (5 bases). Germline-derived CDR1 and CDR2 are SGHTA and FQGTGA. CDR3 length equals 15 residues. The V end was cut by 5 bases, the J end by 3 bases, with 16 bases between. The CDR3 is CASSPGLGGYTEAFF. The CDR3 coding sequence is TGTGCCAGCAGCCCCGGACTGGGGGGGTACACTGAAGCTTTCTTT.

CDR3 DNA sequence: TGTGCCAGCAGCTTAGCGAGGACAGACCACGAGCAGTACTTC. Protein product: CASSLARTDHEQYF. The chain couples TRBV7-6 to TRBJ2-7; D is possibly TRBD1 (6 bases). The CDR3 is 14 residues long. V gave up 0 bases and J gave up 5 bases, with 11 bases separating them. CDR1 and CDR2 from the germline V gene are SGHVS and FNYEAQ.

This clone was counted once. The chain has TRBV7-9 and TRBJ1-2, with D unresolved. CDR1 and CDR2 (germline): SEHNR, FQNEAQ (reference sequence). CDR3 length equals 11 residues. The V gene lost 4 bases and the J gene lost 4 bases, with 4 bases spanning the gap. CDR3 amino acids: CASSSSYGYTF. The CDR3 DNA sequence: TGTGCCAGCAGCTCTTCCTATGGCTACACCTTC.

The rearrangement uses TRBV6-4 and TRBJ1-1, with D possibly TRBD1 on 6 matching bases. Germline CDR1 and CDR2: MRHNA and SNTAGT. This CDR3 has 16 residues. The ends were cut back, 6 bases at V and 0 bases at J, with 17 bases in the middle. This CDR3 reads CASRPQGIGMNTEAFF. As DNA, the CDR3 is TGTGCCAGCAGACCGCAGGGGATAGGCATGAACACTGAAGCTTTCTTT.

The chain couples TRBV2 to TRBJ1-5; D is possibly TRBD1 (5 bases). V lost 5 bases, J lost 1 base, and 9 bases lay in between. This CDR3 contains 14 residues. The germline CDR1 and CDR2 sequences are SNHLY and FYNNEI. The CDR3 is CASSLGHSNQPQHF. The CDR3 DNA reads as TGTGCCAGCAGTCTCGGACACAGCAATCAGCCCCAGCATTTT.

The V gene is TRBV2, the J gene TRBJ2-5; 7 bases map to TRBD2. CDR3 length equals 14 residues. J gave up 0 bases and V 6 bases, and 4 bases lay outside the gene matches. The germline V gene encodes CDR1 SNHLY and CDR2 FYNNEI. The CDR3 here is CASRAGEYQETQYF. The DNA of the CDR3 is TGTGCCAGCAGGGCGGGGGAGTACCAAGAGACCCAGTACTTC. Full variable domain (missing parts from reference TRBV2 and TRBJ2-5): EPEVTQTPSHQVTQMGQEVILRCVPISNHLYFYWYRQILGQKVEFLVSFYNNEISEKSEIFDDQFSVERPDGSNFTLKIRSTKLEDSAMYFCASRAGEYQETQYFGPGTRLLVL.

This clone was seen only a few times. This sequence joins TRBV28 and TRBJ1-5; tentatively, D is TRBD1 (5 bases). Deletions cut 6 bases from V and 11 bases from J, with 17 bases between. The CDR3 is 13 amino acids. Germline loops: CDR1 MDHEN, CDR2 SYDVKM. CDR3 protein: CASSRELREAQHF. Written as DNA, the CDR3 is TGTGCCAGCAGCCGGGAGCTCAGGGAGGCCCAGCATTTT.